The T cell receptor (beta chain) under discussion was sequenced for a study of blood T cells in healthy people across ages. This clonotype was seen a handful of times. Antigen unknown. The study's findings and limits: Naive and antigen-experienced cells could not be conclusively compared, given unsorted PBMCs.

Per sample, extraction of total RNA gave at least 5.5 micrograms in every case. The CDR3 contains 15 residues. V lost 6 bases and J 0 bases, leaving 13 bases between the germline ends. Germline V gene data show CDR1 as MNHEY and CDR2 as SVGAGI. Together with a sample-barcoded 5' primer, a J-beta primer mix was included in a second PCR lasting about 6 to 11 cycles. Using its own MiXCR run on the 5' RACE reads, TCRdb lists one record per CDR3 protein. The table lists about 1.4 million distinct CDR3 sequences, roughly 59% of them singletons, with under 8.5% in the top ten. Source material: blood. This chain joins TRBV6-5 and TRBJ2-3, with D perhaps given as TRBD1 or TRBD2 (5 bases each). The sequence came from a man younger than 30 in good health. CDR3 in DNA: TGTGCCAGCAGCCCGGAGGCAGGGAGCACAGATACGCAGTATTTT. Its protein product is CASSPEAGSTDTQYF.